This T cell receptor beta chain was obtained from a study of T-cell reconstitution after alpha-beta-depleted transplantation in children. The authors prepared the TCRbeta library with unique molecular identifiers. TCRdb re-called the PCR reads with MiXCR, one entry per CDR3 protein. Seen here are just under 550,000 distinct CDR3 sequences, 15% to 20% observed once, and the top ten hold roughly 3.3%. This clonotype has only a few counts. The CDR3 spans 15 residues. V lost 1 base, J lost 5 bases, and 10 bases stayed unmatched. Germline V gives CDR1 DFQATT, CDR2 SNEGSKA (reference sequence). The rearrangement links TRBV20-1 to TRBJ2-7; TRBD1 agrees at 8 bases. The TCR originated in a human donor who donated a stem cell graft to a child with acute lymphoblastic leukemia. The sample was PBMCs from the stem cell graft donor, taken from the stem cell graft. CDR3 DNA sequence: TGCAGTGCTAGAGTCCAGGGACAGGTCCAGAACGAGCAGTACTTC. Protein product: CSARVQGQVQNEQYF.